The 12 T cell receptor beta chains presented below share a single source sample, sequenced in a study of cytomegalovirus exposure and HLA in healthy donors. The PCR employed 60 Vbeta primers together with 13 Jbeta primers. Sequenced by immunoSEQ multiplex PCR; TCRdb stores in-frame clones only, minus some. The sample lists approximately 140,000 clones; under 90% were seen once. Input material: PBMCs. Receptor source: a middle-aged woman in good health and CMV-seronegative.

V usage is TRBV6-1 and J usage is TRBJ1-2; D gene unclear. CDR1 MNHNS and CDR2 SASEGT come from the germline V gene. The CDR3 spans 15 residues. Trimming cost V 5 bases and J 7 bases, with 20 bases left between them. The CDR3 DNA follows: TGTGCCAGCAGTCCATTAAGGAGGCTATTGGTTGGCTACACCTTC. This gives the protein CASSPLRRLLVGYTF.

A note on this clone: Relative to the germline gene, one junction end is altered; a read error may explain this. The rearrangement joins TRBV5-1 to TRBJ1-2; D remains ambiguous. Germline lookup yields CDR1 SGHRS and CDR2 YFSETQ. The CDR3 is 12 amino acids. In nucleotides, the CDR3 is TGCGCCAGCAGCTTAGACACCTATGGCTACCCCTTC. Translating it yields CASSLDTYGYPF.

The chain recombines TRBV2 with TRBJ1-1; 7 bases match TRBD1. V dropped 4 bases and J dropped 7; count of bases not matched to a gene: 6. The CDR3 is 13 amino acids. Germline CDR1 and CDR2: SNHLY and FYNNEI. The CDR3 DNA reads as TGTGCCAGCAGTGCCGGGACAGCCCTTGAAGCTTTCTTT. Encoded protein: CASSAGTALEAFF.

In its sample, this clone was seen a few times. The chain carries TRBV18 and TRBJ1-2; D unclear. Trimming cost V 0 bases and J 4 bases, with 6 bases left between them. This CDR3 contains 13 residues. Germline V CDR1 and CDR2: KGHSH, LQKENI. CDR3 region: CASSPPGSYGYTF. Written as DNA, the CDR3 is TGTGCCAGCTCACCACCGGGCAGCTATGGCTACACCTTC.

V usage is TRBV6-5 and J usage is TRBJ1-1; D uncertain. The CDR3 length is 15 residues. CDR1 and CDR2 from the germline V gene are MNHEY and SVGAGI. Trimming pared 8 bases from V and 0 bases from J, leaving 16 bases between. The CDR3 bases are TGTGCCAGCGGTCGGAGAACCCAAATGAACACTGAAGCTTTCTTT. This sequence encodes CASGRRTQMNTEAFF.

The CDR3, as DNA: TGTGCCAGCAAGGGGCCTACCTTCCCCTACACCTTC. It codes for CASKGPTFPYTF. This chain links TRBV28 with TRBJ1-2; tentative D call: TRBD1 (5 bases). Germline V gene lookup returns CDR1 MDHEN and CDR2 SYDVKM. The CDR3 extends over 12 amino acids. The V end was cut by 7 bases, the J end by 10 bases, with 16 bases between.

The DNA for the CDR3 is TGCGCCAGCAGCTTGGCAGGGGAAAGGGGTTTGGCACCCCTCCACTTT. This sequence encodes CASSLAGERGLAPLHF. J is TRBJ1-6 and V is TRBV5-1, with a weak D call TRBD1 (6 bases). The V end lost 0 bases, the J end lost 11 bases, and 18 bases lay between the germline ends. Germline V CDR1 and CDR2: SGHRS, YFSETQ. The CDR3 covers 16 residues.

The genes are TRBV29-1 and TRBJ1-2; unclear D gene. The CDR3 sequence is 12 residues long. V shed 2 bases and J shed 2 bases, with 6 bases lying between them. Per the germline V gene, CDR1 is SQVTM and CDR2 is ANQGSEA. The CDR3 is CSVERRNYGYTF. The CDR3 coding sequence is TGCAGCGTTGAACGGCGGAACTATGGCTACACCTTC.

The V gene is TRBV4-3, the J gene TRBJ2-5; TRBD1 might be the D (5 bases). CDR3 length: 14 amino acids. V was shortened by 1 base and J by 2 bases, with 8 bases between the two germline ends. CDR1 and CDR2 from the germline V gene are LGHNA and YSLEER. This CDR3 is CASSQGRQQETQYF. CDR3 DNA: TGCGCCAGCAGCCAAGGACGACAGCAAGAGACCCAGTACTTC.

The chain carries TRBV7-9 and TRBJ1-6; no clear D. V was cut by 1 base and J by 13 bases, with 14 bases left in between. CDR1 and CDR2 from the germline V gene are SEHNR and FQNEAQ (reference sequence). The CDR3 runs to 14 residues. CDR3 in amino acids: CASSLGSGLSPLHF. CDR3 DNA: TGTGCCAGCAGCTTAGGGTCAGGCCTCTCGCCCCTCCACTTT.

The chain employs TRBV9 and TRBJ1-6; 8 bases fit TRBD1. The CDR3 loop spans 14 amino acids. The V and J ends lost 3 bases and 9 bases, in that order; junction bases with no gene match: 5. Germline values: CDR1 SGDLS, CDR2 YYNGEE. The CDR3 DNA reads TGTGCCAGCAGCGGTACAACAGGGGGTTCACCCCTCCACTTT. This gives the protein CASSGTTGGSPLHF.

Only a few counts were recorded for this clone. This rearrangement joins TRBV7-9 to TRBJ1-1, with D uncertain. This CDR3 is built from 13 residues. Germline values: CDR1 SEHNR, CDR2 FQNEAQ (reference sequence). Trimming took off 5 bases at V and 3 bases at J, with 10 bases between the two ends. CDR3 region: CASSPTADTEAFF. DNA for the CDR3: TGTGCCAGCAGCCCCACAGCAGACACTGAAGCTTTCTTT.